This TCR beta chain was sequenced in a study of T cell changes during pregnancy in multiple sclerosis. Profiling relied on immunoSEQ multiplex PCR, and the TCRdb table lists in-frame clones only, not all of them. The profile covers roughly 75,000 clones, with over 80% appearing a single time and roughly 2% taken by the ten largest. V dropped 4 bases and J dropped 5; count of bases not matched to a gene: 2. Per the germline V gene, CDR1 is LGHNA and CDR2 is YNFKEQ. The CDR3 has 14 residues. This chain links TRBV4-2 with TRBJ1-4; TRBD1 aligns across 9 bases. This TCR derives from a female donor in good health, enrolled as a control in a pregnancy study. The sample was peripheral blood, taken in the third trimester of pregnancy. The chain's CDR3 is CASSRGQGNEKLFF. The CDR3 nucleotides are TGTGCCAGCAGCCGTGGACAGGGGAATGAAAAACTGTTTTTT.